This TCR beta chain was recorded in a study of shared clonotypes between healthy human individuals. Terminally differentiated effector memory CD45RA+ cells were left out of the naive CD8 fraction, which was CD45RO-negative and positively selected for CCR7. Profiled with immunoSEQ multiplex PCR; TCRdb holds only in-frame clones, not every one. This sample has around 2,100,000 clones; about 94% occur once, and the top ten carry more than 0.9%. To note about this clone: The same CDR3 can be traced to other DNA sequences in this sample.

What was sequenced was naive CD8+ T cells sorted from blood. This clonotype was sampled from a man between 18 and 29 years old in good health.

The CDR3 here is CASSLGLFTDTQYF. The DNA of the CDR3 is TGTGCCAGCAGCCTCGGACTATTCACAGATACGCAGTATTTT. This chain uses TRBV27 with TRBJ2-3; a weak D match, TRBD2 (6 bases). Deletions cut 6 bases from V and 2 bases from J, with 12 bases between. Germline CDR1 is MNHEY and CDR2 is SMNVEV (reference sequence). This CDR3 has 14 residues.